The entry below gives a single TCR beta chain sequence along with its context. What it recognizes is unknown. Constant-region reverse primers amplified full-length variable regions, followed by semi-nested Nested Universal Primer A PCR. One entry per CDR3 protein, called by TCRdb with MiXCR from the 5' RACE reads. The sample contains tens of thousands of distinct CDR3 sequences, around 26% of which appear only once. The CDR3 is 14 amino acids. From germline, CDR1 is MNHEY and CDR2 SVGAGI. V dropped 7 bases and J dropped 5; count of bases not matched to a gene: 7. Study-wide points: Tumor Treg TCRs overlapped most with tumor naive CD4+ cells.

This clonotype was obtained from a female donor with breast cancer. Sequencing was performed on tumor-infiltrating memory CD4+ T cells sorted from the breast tumor. Subset indicated: memory CD4+ T cells, CD4+CD45RO+CD25-. This chain uses TRBV6-5 with TRBJ2-1; 8 bases match TRBD2. The CDR3 is CASNTGGPHNEQFF. DNA of the CDR3: TGTGCCAGCAATACGGGAGGGCCGCACAATGAGCAGTTCTTC.